This T cell receptor (beta chain) was profiled in a study of shared clonotypes between healthy human individuals. The naive CD8 subset, CD45RO-negative cells positively selected for CCR7, excluded terminally differentiated effector memory CD45RA+ cells. Trimming stripped 5 bases from V and 0 bases from J, with 12 bases between. Germline-derived CDR1 and CDR2 are SGHTA and FQGNSA. The CDR3 consists of 15 residues. Sequenced by immunoSEQ multiplex PCR; TCRdb stores in-frame clones only, minus some. The sample yields about 2.2 million clones, 85% to 95% seen once. Source material: naive CD8+ T cells from PBMCs. This chain joins TRBV7-2 and TRBJ2-3, with D perhaps matching TRBD1 or TRBD2 (5 bases each). The clonotype originates from a young man in good health. Some clones in this sample may be carry-over from other donors' samples. This chain's CDR3 is CASSPGTVSTDTQYF. Written as DNA, the CDR3 is TGTGCCAGCAGCCCCGGGACGGTGAGCACAGATACGCAGTATTTT.